Listed here is a single TCR beta chain. This sample was taken from a study of T cell responses to AZD1222 COVID-19 vaccine. The CDR3 consists of 16 residues. Germline CDR1 reads MNHNY; CDR2 reads SVGAGI (reference sequence). V shed 6 bases, J shed 2 bases, and the junction held 7 bases outside the gene matches. Sequencing was performed with immunoSEQ multiplex PCR; in TCRdb, only in-frame clones are kept and a portion is missing. Among 140,000 to 150,000 clones listed, roughly 90% were seen once. The chain has TRBV6-6 and TRBJ1-5, with 10 bases aligning to TRBD1. The sequence came from an adult in good health. The sample in question was peripheral blood, obtained on day 0 of AZD1222 vaccination. The DNA for the CDR3 is TGTGCCAGCAGCCACGACAGGGGGCAAGGCAATCAGCCCCAGCATTTT. It specifies CASSHDRGQGNQPQHF.